This entry features one TCR beta chain sequence. What it binds is unknown. In the same sample, other DNA sequences code for this CDR3. If patients had autoimmune disease history or systemic immunosuppression, they were excluded. This specimen comes from a study of OX40 agonist ivuxolimab in advanced cancers. At the level of the study: While on treatment, patients had intravenous ivuxolimab at 0.01 to 10 mg/kg every 2 weeks. One patient with hepatocellular carcinoma and two with cutaneous melanoma, three in all, had partial responses.

This table comes from immunoSEQ multiplex PCR, and its TCRdb copy is limited to in-frame clones, with some not included. The table has about 68,000 clones, 91% seen once. Trimming took off 0 bases at V and 8 bases at J, with 11 bases between the two ends. The germline gives CDR1 SGDLS, CDR2 YYNGEE. The CDR3 runs 13 residues. Study outcomes and limitations: There were also nonresponders showing low normalized T-cell clonal expansion.

The receptor's source is an adult with an advanced solid tumor such as melanoma, head and neck, liver or kidney cancer. The sequencing used CD4+ or CD8+ T cells sorted from blood, collected in a trial of the OX40 agonist ivuxolimab. The chain combines TRBV9 with TRBJ1-1; D might be TRBD1 (6 bases). CDR3 amino acids: CASSVVLDSEAFF. CDR3 nucleotides: TGTGCCAGCAGCGTAGTTTTGGACAGCGAAGCTTTCTTT.